One and the same sample provided the 25 T cell receptor beta chains below, sequenced in a study of Graves' ophthalmopathy and Graves' hyperthyroidism. The study amplified TCR beta CDR3 regions using RNA transcripts. Investigators did first-round RT-PCR with HTBI primers, then second-round multiplex PCR. TCRdb ran MiXCR on the multiplex PCR reads and lists one entry per CDR3 protein. Of about 500,000 distinct CDR3 sequences listed, just under 40% were seen once; the top ten hold around 4.6%. Sample: peripheral blood or thyroid tissue (not recorded which). The receptor source for this set is an adult man with Graves' hyperthyroidism.

In the case of this clonotype: Because it lacks the conserved phenylalanine or tryptophan at the end, this CDR3 is likely a read error. The chain recombines TRBV7-9 with TRBJ1-1; 9 bases align to TRBD1. CDR1 and CDR2 from the germline V gene are SEHNR and FQNEAQ (reference sequence). V trimming: 7 bases; J trimming: 0 bases; junction bases outside the gene matches: 18. CDR3 length equals 19 residues. The CDR3 region has the DNA TGTGCCAGCACCTGGGTATCCGGGACAGGGATCCTTATGAACACTGAAGCTTTCCTT. Residues: CASTWVSGTGILMNTEAFL.

This clonotype has a count of ten or more. This chain uses TRBV6-6 with TRBJ2-5, with TRBD2 matching 7 bases. The CDR3 has 16 residues. CDR1 is MNHNY, CDR2 SVGAGI, per germline (reference sequence). Trimming removed 2 bases from V and 5 bases from J; junction bases left unmatched: 11. CDR3 DNA: TGTGCCAGCAGTTACGAGAGCGGGGCCATAGGGGAGACCCAGTACTTC. Protein sequence: CASSYESGAIGETQYF.

The J gene is TRBJ1-1, the V gene TRBV12-3 or TRBV12-4; D ambiguous. This CDR3 comprises 14 residues. Trimming left V 1 base short and J 3 bases short, with 9 bases between. CDR3 bases: TGTGCCAGCAGTTTAGGGCACCAGGACACTGAAGCTTTCTTT. This codes for CASSLGHQDTEAFF.

The CDR3 DNA is TGCAGTGCTAGGGGGGACGGCACTGAAGCTTTCTTT. It is translated as CSARGDGTEAFF. The rearrangement links TRBV20-1 to TRBJ1-1, with TRBD1 as a possible D gene (5 bases). CDR1 and CDR2 from the germline V gene are DFQATT and SNEGSKA (reference sequence). The CDR3 is 12 amino acids. With 3 bases removed from V and 4 bases from J, the gap between germline ends came to 9 bases.

This clonotype has ten or more counts. The chain is built from TRBV5-1 and TRBJ2-7; 9 nucleotides line up with TRBD1. The trim removed 0 bases at V and 5 bases at J, leaving 3 bases unmatched. Per the germline V gene, CDR1 is SGHRS and CDR2 is YFSETQ. The CDR3 runs 14 residues. In DNA, the CDR3 is TGCGCCAGCAGCTTGGCGGGGACAGGGCACGAGCAGTACTTC. Residues: CASSLAGTGHEQYF.

The sample holds a few counts of this clonotype. The rearrangement links TRBV12-3 or TRBV12-4 to TRBJ1-1; 7 nucleotides match TRBD1. The CDR3 is made up of 12 amino acids. Trimming at V came to 6 bases and at J to 10 bases, leaving 8 bases not matched to a gene. The CDR3 spells CASSSDRATAFF. CDR3 sequence (DNA): TGTGCCAGCAGCTCTGACAGGGCAACAGCTTTCTTT.

This clonotype was picked up a small number of times. V is TRBV20-1 and J is TRBJ1-6, with 7 bases matching TRBD1. The ends lost 2 bases at V and 2 bases at J; junction bases unmatched: 3. CDR3 length equals 15 residues. Germline-derived CDR1 and CDR2 are DFQATT and SNEGSKA (reference sequence). DNA for the CDR3: TGCAGTGCTAGAAGAGGGGGCACCTATAATTCACCCCTCCACTTT. Encoded protein: CSARRGGTYNSPLHF.

Note on this clonotype: A read error is possible here, since a much larger clone lies one base away. The chain carries TRBV7-4 and TRBJ1-5, with 7 bases identical to TRBD1. The ends lost 5 bases at V and 3 bases at J; junction bases unmatched: 10. The CDR3 length is 16 residues. Germline V gene sequence: CDR1 SGHVT, CDR2 SQSDAQ. This CDR3 is CASSQETGPNNQPQHF. Here the CDR3 DNA reads TGTGCCAGCAGCCAAGAGACAGGGCCTAACAATCAGCCCCAGCATTTT.

This chain joins TRBV6-5 and TRBJ2-7, with a possible D match to TRBD1 (6 bases). V was shortened by 5 bases and J by 2 bases, with 13 bases between the two germline ends. Germline-derived CDR1 and CDR2 are MNHEY and SVGAGI. The CDR3 is 14 amino acids. The CDR3 nucleotides are TGTGCCAGCAGTGAACGGTACAGGGCCTACGAGCAGTACTTC. Protein: CASSERYRAYEQYF.

As regards this clonotype: Just one base apart from a much larger clone, this may be a read error. The chain uses TRBV19 and TRBJ1-2; possibly TRBD1 for D (6 bases). CDR1 LNHDA and CDR2 SQIVND come from the germline V gene (reference sequence). There are 15 residues in the CDR3. CDR3 in amino acids: CASSILPGAFRGHTF. As DNA, the CDR3 is TGTGCCAGTAGTATTCTCCCGGGGGCGTTTCGTGGCCACACCTTC.

This clonotype has just a few counts. This chain links TRBV25-1 with TRBJ2-7; 7 nucleotides line up with TRBD1. The J call is uncertain, as TRBJ2-1 better fits the DNA end. CDR1 MGHDK and CDR2 SYGVNS come from the germline V gene. The CDR3 runs 14 residues. The CDR3 loop is CASSSGQSYNEQFF. CDR3 in DNA: TGTGCCAGCAGCTCGGGACAGTCCTACAATGAGCAGTTCTTC.

The chain carries TRBV5-1 and TRBJ1-1, with D uncertain. Trimming cost V 1 base and J 1 base, with 20 bases left between them. The CDR3 extends over 18 amino acids. The germline gives CDR1 SGHRS, CDR2 YFSETQ. CDR3 DNA sequence: TGCGCCAGCAGCTTGAGCGGGATGGTGGCCGGGGAGAACACTGAAGCTTTCTTT. This translates into CASSLSGMVAGENTEAFF.

This clonotype was seen more than once but under ten times. V is TRBV9 and J is TRBJ2-7, with D unclear. The CDR3 has 14 residues. The germline V gene encodes CDR1 SGDLS and CDR2 YYNGEE. The V end lost 4 bases, the J end lost 5 bases, and 16 bases lay between the germline ends. CDR3 sequence (DNA): TGTGCCAGCAGCTTCTCGGGCAGTTCCGACGAGCAGTACTTC. Protein product: CASSFSGSSDEQYF.

The DNA of the CDR3 is TGCGCCAGCAGTCCTGGACTAGCGGATCAAGAGACCCAGTACTTC. Translation gives CASSPGLADQETQYF. This chain links TRBV4-1 with TRBJ2-5, with 10 nucleotides matching TRBD2. The V and J ends lost 6 bases and 2 bases, in that order; junction bases with no gene match: 6. Germline V lookup: CDR1 MGHRA, CDR2 YSYEKL. CDR3 length: 15 amino acids.

The sample holds many counts of this clonotype. This chain connects TRBV11-1 to TRBJ1-6; no reliable D call. Germline V gene sequence: CDR1 SGHAT, CDR2 FQDESV (reference sequence). This CDR3 comprises 12 residues. V shed 5 bases and J shed 13 bases, with 12 bases lying between them. The CDR3 is CASSLLGEPLHF. The CDR3 bases are TGTGCCAGCAGCCTGCTCGGGGAGCCCCTCCACTTT. Filled out from reference TRBV11-1 and TRBJ1-6, the complete variable domain reads EAEVAQSPRYKITEKSQAVAFWCDPISGHATLYWYRQILGQGPELLVQFQDESVVDDSQLPKDRFSAERLKGVDSTLKIQPAELGDSAMYLCASSLLGEPLHFGNGTRLTVT.

Regarding this clonotype: Given a much more abundant clone one base away, this may be a read error. The V call is TRBV10-3, the J call TRBJ2-5; perhaps TRBD2 as D (6 bases). Between the trimmed V and J ends, which lost 6 bases and 8 bases, there was a span of 10 bases. Germline V gene lookup returns CDR1 ENHRY and CDR2 SYGVKD. The CDR3 contains 11 residues. The CDR3 loop is CAIRRTSTQYF. In DNA, the CDR3 is TGTGCCATCAGACGCACTAGCACCCAGTACTTC.

This clonotype was counted at least ten times. The chain couples TRBV12-3 or TRBV12-4 to TRBJ1-1, with D unclear. V was trimmed by 8 bases and J by 0 bases, leaving 16 bases between them. The CDR3 has 15 residues. CDR3 loop: CASLSFPVVNTEAFF. The DNA of the CDR3 is TGTGCCAGCCTTTCTTTTCCGGTTGTGAACACTGAAGCTTTCTTT.

The chain is built from TRBV10-3 and TRBJ2-7, with 7 bases fitting TRBD2. Trimming at V came to 4 bases and at J to 7 bases, leaving 10 bases not matched to a gene. The CDR3 has 14 residues. The V gene's germline CDR1 is ENHRY and CDR2 SYGVKD. CDR3 amino acids: CAISAGRTYNEQYF. The CDR3 coding sequence is TGTGCCATCAGTGCCGGGAGGACATACAATGAGCAGTACTTC.

This chain connects TRBV29-1 to TRBJ2-2, with D tentatively TRBD2 (5 bases). The CDR3 consists of 13 residues. CDR1 SQVTM and CDR2 ANQGSEA come from the germline V gene. The V gene lost 4 bases and the J gene lost 0 bases, with 6 bases spanning the gap. The CDR3 bases are TGCAGCGTTGTCGGGACGAACACCGGGGAGCTGTTTTTT. It is translated as CSVVGTNTGELFF.

This clonotype has a count of ten or more. This chain links TRBV29-1 with TRBJ1-2; 10 bases align to TRBD1. The CDR3 is made up of 14 amino acids. J gave up 4 bases and V 6 bases, and 8 bases lay outside the gene matches. The V gene's germline CDR1 is SQVTM and CDR2 ANQGSEA. For the CDR3, the DNA is TGCAGCGTAAAGGGACAGGGGTTATCCTATGGCTACACCTTC. Translating gives CSVKGQGLSYGYTF.

This clonotype was picked up a small number of times. This chain joins TRBV7-9 and TRBJ1-4, with D possibly being TRBD1 (5 bases). This CDR3 region has 14 residues. The ends were cut back, 5 bases at V and 4 bases at J, with 11 bases in the middle. Germline values: CDR1 SEHNR, CDR2 FQNEAQ (reference sequence). The CDR3 sequence: CASSLGRLNEKLFF. CDR3 DNA: TGTGCCAGCAGCCTGGGACGCCTTAATGAAAAACTGTTTTTT.

This clonotype has a count of ten or more. The chain couples TRBV20-1 to TRBJ2-7, with D possibly matching TRBD1 (5 bases). This CDR3 spans 12 amino acids. Trimming shortened V by 5 bases and J by 2 bases, and 10 bases separated the two germline ends. CDR1 is DFQATT and CDR2 is SNEGSKA in the germline V gene (reference sequence). CDR3 DNA: TGCAGTGCTCTGGACAACACCTACGAGCAGTACTTC. Translated, it gives CSALDNTYEQYF.

The chain recombines TRBV7-8 with TRBJ2-2, with unresolved D. The V gene lost 5 bases and the J gene lost 6 bases, with 7 bases spanning the gap. CDR3 length equals 12 residues. In germline, CDR1 is SGHVS, CDR2 FQNEAQ. The CDR3 loop reads CASSPRSGELFF. The CDR3 DNA reads as TGTGCCAGCAGCCCTCGATCCGGGGAGCTGTTTTTT.

This clonotype was seen a single time. The rearrangement uses TRBV20-1 and TRBJ1-1; TRBD1 matches 11 bases. The CDR3 runs to 17 residues. Trimming at V came to 3 bases and at J to 2 bases, leaving 11 bases not matched to a gene. Germline V CDR1 and CDR2: DFQATT, SNEGSKA (reference sequence). CDR3 in DNA: TGCAGTGCTAGGTTGCCGGGACAGGGGGGAATTAACACTGAAGCTTTCTTT. Encoded protein: CSARLPGQGGINTEAFF.

In regard to this clonotype: One junction end disagrees with the germline gene, perhaps due to a read error. The chain uses TRBV7-3 and TRBJ1-1, with D hard to call. The CDR3 covers 13 residues. Germline values: CDR1 SGHTA, CDR2 FQGTGA. In nucleotides, the CDR3 is TGTGCCAGCAGCTTGGCTCTAGGTACTGAAACTTTCTTT. It codes for CASSLALGTETFF.